This entry lists 4 T cell receptor beta chains sequenced from one sample in a study of patients and donors after allogeneic stem cell transplantation. Using its own MiXCR run on the RT-PCR reads, TCRdb lists one record per CDR3 protein. The sample records around 150,000 distinct CDR3 sequences, around 28% being singletons. The sequenced material came from blood, either unsorted or a sorted T cell fraction (not recorded which). Every receptor here comes from a human donor who was either an allogeneic HSCT recipient or a stem cell or donor lymphocyte infusion donor (not recorded which). It is not recorded whose cells these are; they may come from a transplant donor.

This clonotype was seen many times. The rearrangement joins TRBV6-6 to TRBJ1-2; 10 bases match TRBD1. From germline, CDR1 is MNHNY and CDR2 SVGAGI (reference sequence). The CDR3 spans 14 residues. Trimming at V came to 4 bases and at J to 6 bases, leaving 5 bases not matched to a gene. The CDR3 here is CASSSLTGGHGYTF. CDR3 coding DNA: TGTGCCAGCAGTTCCTTGACAGGGGGCCATGGCTACACCTTC.

This clonotype was counted only a few times. The rearrangement uses TRBV12-3 or TRBV12-4 and TRBJ2-7; 11 bases map to TRBD1. There are 17 residues in the CDR3. Losses at the gene ends were 1 base for V and 5 bases for J; bases not matched to a gene: 10. The CDR3 DNA follows: TGTGCCAGCAGTTTAGTCCCCAGCGGACAGGGGGCCCACGAGCAGTACTTC. This sequence encodes CASSLVPSGQGAHEQYF.

The genes are TRBV28 and TRBJ2-7; 8 nucleotides agree with TRBD2. Germline V CDR1 and CDR2: MDHEN, SYDVKM. The CDR3 spans 17 residues. V trimming: 2 bases; J trimming: 4 bases; junction bases outside the gene matches: 13. CDR3 residues: CASSLPQLAEPPYEQYF. Here the CDR3 DNA reads TGTGCCAGCAGTTTACCCCAACTAGCGGAGCCCCCTTACGAGCAGTACTTC.

The V gene is TRBV14, the J gene TRBJ1-1; 8 bases line up with TRBD1. The V gene's germline CDR1 is SGHDN and CDR2 FVKESK. The trim removed 8 bases at V and 4 bases at J, leaving 6 bases unmatched. The CDR3 extends over 13 amino acids. DNA of the CDR3: TGTGCCAGCGGCAGGGGGCCGAGCACTGAAGCTTTCTTT. Its protein is CASGRGPSTEAFF.